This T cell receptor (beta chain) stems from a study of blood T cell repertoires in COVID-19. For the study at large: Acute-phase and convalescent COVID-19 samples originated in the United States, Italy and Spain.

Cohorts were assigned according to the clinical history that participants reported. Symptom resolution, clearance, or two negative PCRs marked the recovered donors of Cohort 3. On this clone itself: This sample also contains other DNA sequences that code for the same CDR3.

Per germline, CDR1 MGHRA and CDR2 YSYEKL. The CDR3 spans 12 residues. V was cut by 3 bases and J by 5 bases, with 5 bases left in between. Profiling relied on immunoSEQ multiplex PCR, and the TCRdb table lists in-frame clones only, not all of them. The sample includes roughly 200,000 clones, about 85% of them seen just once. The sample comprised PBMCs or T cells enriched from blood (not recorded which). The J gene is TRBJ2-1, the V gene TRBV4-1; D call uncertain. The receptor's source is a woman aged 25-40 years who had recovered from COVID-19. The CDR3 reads CASSQSDNEQFF. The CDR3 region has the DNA TGCGCCAGCAGCCAGTCAGACAATGAGCAGTTCTTC.